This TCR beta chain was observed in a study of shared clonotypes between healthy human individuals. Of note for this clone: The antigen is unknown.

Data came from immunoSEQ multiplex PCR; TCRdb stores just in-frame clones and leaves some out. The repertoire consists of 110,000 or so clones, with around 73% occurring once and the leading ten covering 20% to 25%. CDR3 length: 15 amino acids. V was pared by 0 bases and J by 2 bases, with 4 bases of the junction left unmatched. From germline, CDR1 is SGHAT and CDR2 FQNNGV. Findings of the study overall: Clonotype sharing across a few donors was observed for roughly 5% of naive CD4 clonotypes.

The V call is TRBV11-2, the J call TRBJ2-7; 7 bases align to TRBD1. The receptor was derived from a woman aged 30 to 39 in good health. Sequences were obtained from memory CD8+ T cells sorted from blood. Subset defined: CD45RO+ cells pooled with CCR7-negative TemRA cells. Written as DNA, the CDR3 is TGTGCCAGCAGCTTAGAGGTGACAGGGCCCTACGAGCAGTACTTC. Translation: CASSLEVTGPYEQYF.